Reported below is one T cell receptor (beta chain). The sample comes from a study of cytotoxic CD8 clonotypes in ibrutinib-treated CLL. Germline V gene sequence: CDR1 LNHDA, CDR2 SQIVND (reference sequence). V lost 6 bases and J 5 bases, leaving 14 bases between the germline ends. The CDR3 runs to 13 residues. This table comes from immunoSEQ multiplex PCR, and its TCRdb copy is limited to in-frame clones, with some not included. The table shows about 140,000 clones, with less than 95% occurring only once. The sample here was PBMCs, taken after 12 months of ibrutinib treatment. The rearrangement links TRBV19 to TRBJ2-7; TRBD1 might be the D (5 bases). The clonotype originates from a human donor with chronic lymphocytic leukemia. The CDR3 DNA sequence: TGTGCCAGTAGCTTCCAGGGCGGCAACGAGCAGTACTTC. This encodes CASSFQGGNEQYF.